Listed below are T cell receptor beta chains from one sample, sequenced in a study of cytomegalovirus exposure and HLA in healthy donors. Sequenced by immunoSEQ multiplex PCR; TCRdb stores in-frame clones only, minus some. Seen here are 65,000 to 70,000 clones, approximately 91% observed once, and the top ten hold about 3%. Sequenced sample: PBMCs. The receptors come from a young man in good health and CMV-seronegative. The CDR3 runs from the conserved cysteine through the conserved F or W. A D gene is named only where the DNA matches it firmly. Only some rows state a clone size, as once, few, many or a class for expanded clones.

abundance: .; j_gene: TRBJ2-7; d_gene: TRBD2; v_gene: TRBV27; CDR3nt: TGTGCCAGCAGCCTCGGGACTAGCGGCTACGAGCAGTACTTC; CDR3aa: CASSLGTSGYEQYF
abundance: few; j_gene: TRBJ2-7; d_gene: .; v_gene: TRBV27; CDR3nt: TGTGCCAGCAGTCCCTTCGGGTCTAAGAACGAGCAGTACTTC; CDR3aa: CASSPFGSKNEQYF
abundance: .; j_gene: TRBJ2-1; d_gene: TRBD2; v_gene: TRBV5-1; CDR3nt: TGCGCCAGCAGCTTGGAACTAGCGGCCTACAATGAGCAGTTCTTC; CDR3aa: CASSLELAAYNEQFF
abundance: few; j_gene: TRBJ2-7; d_gene: TRBD2; v_gene: TRBV29-1; CDR3nt: TGCAGCGTTGCGGGGGGGGCGGGACGATTCTCCTACGAGCAGTACTTC; CDR3aa: CSVAGGAGRFSYEQYF
abundance: .; j_gene: TRBJ2-1; d_gene: TRBD2; v_gene: TRBV5-1; CDR3nt: TGCGCCAGCAGCTTGGCCTTGAGCGGGGGATACAATGAGCAGTTCTTC; CDR3aa: CASSLALSGGYNEQFF
abundance: once; j_gene: TRBJ1-2; d_gene: .; v_gene: TRBV29-1; CDR3nt: TGCAGCGTTGAAGATAGTTGGTCCGCTAACTATGGCTACACCTTC; CDR3aa: CSVEDSWSANYGYTF
abundance: once; j_gene: TRBJ2-3; d_gene: TRBD2; v_gene: TRBV5-4; CDR3nt: TGTGCCAGCAGCTGGGACAGCGGGAGGGCCCCAGATACGCAGTATTTT; CDR3aa: CASSWDSGRAPDTQYF
abundance: .; j_gene: TRBJ1-3; d_gene: .; v_gene: TRBV5-4; CDR3nt: TGTGCCAGCAGCTCGGGAGATGCCGGAAACACCATATATTTT; CDR3aa: CASSSGDAGNTIYF
abundance: once; j_gene: TRBJ2-2; d_gene: TRBD2; v_gene: TRBV28; CDR3nt: TGTGCCAGCCAACCGGGGGGGACCGGGGAGCTGTTTTTT; CDR3aa: CASQPGGTGELFF
abundance: .; j_gene: TRBJ2-4; d_gene: TRBD1; v_gene: TRBV28; CDR3nt: TGTGCCAGCAGGGCAGGGGGCTACCGAAAGAGCTTGGACATTCAGTACTTC; CDR3aa: CASRAGGYRKSLDIQYF
abundance: .; j_gene: TRBJ2-2; d_gene: TRBD2; v_gene: TRBV5-1; CDR3nt: TGCGCCAGCAGCATCCTGGGACTAGCGGGAATCGCCGGGGAGCTGTTTTTT; CDR3aa: CASSILGLAGIAGELFF
abundance: once; j_gene: TRBJ2-2; d_gene: TRBD2; v_gene: TRBV10-1; CDR3nt: TGCGCCAGCAGCGATCCGGGACTAGCTTTTCGCGGGGAGCTGTTTTTT; CDR3aa: CASSDPGLAFRGELFF
abundance: once; j_gene: TRBJ2-3; d_gene: TRBD2; v_gene: TRBV27; CDR3nt: TGTGCCAGCAGTTCTCCTAAGCGGGAGACTAGCACAGATACGCAGTATTTT; CDR3aa: CASSSPKRETSTDTQYF